Reported below is one T cell receptor beta chain. Its antigen is unknown. This CDR3 has 15 amino acids. CDR1 is SGHAT, CDR2 FQNNGV, per germline. V lost 6 bases, J lost 5 bases, and 7 bases stayed unmatched. Donors likely had unrecorded immune exposures despite being nominally healthy when sampled. This entry comes from a study of cytomegalovirus exposure and HLA in healthy donors. Study-wide points: Available immune exposure information was restricted to CMV serostatus only. Listed as cytomegalovirus-associated were 150 to 200 TCR beta chains. A later analysis linked a missense DCLRE1C variant to TCR beta V- and J-gene trimming.

With 60 Vbeta and 13 Jbeta primers, the PCR was carried out. Assay: immunoSEQ multiplex PCR; the TCRdb copy retains only in-frame clones and omits some. The sample includes roughly 200,000 clones, approximately 78% of them seen just once. The clonotype originates from a woman aged 18-29 years in good health and CMV-seronegative. The source material was PBMCs. The chain has TRBV11-2 and TRBJ1-6; TRBD1 aligns across 7 bases. The CDR3 spells CASRSRDRDNSPLHF. As DNA, the CDR3 is TGTGCCAGCAGGAGCCGGGACAGAGATAATTCACCCCTCCACTTT.